These 8 T cell receptor beta chains were sequenced from one sample in a study of cytomegalovirus exposure and HLA in healthy donors. Amplification used 60 Vbeta primers and 13 Jbeta primers. Clones were read by immunoSEQ multiplex PCR, and TCRdb kept only the in-frame ones, dropping some. This sample has approximately 150,000 clones, with roughly four fifths found just once. What was sequenced was PBMCs. Receptor source: a man between 18 and 35 years old in good health and CMV-seropositive.

This chain uses TRBV2 with TRBJ1-1; D unclear. The CDR3 is 13 amino acids. Trimming cost V 6 bases and J 7 bases, with 15 bases left between them. Germline values: CDR1 SNHLY, CDR2 FYNNEI. The CDR3 loop is CASSPTRGLEAFF. DNA for the CDR3: TGTGCCAGCAGCCCGACAAGAGGGCTTGAAGCTTTCTTT.

The chain combines TRBV27 with TRBJ2-3, with D possibly TRBD2 on 5 matching bases. Trimming cost V 3 bases and J 1 base, with 11 bases left between them. This CDR3 has 15 residues. CDR1 MNHEY and CDR2 SMNVEV come from the germline V gene (reference sequence). DNA for the CDR3: TGTGCCAGCAGTTTCTCTACCGGGGGCACAGATACGCAGTATTTT. Amino acid sequence: CASSFSTGGTDTQYF.

This clone was seen a handful of times. The V call is TRBV7-9, the J call TRBJ1-4, with 7 positions matching TRBD1. The V gene's germline CDR1 is SEHNR and CDR2 FQNEAQ (reference sequence). V shed 0 bases, J shed 7 bases, and the junction held 5 bases outside the gene matches. The CDR3 loop spans 15 amino acids. This CDR3 reads CASSLAGQLSEKLFF. The CDR3 DNA reads as TGTGCCAGCAGCTTAGCGGGACAGCTGAGTGAAAAACTGTTTTTT. The full variable domain, with the rest looked up from reference TRBV7-9 and TRBJ1-4, is DTGVSQNPRHKITKRGQNVTFRCDPISEHNRLYWYRQTLGQGPEFLTYFQNEAQLEKSRLLSDRFSAERPKGSFSTLEIQRTEQGDSAMYLCASSLAGQLSEKLFFGSGTQLSVL.

The V and J genes are TRBV28 and TRBJ1-1, with 7 nucleotides matching TRBD1. This CDR3 region has 15 residues. From germline, CDR1 is MDHEN and CDR2 SYDVKM. V gave up 7 bases and J gave up 0 bases; unmatched junction bases: 8. Here the CDR3 DNA reads TGTGCCAGCACAGGGGGAGAGAACATGAACACTGAAGCTTTCTTT. This encodes CASTGGENMNTEAFF.

The chain employs TRBV7-9 and TRBJ2-5, with D perhaps matching TRBD1 (5 bases). CDR3 length: 15 amino acids. The germline V gene has CDR1 SEHNR and CDR2 FQNEAQ (reference sequence). V was pared by 2 bases and J by 5 bases, with 15 bases between. The chain's CDR3 is CASSLRAGFKETQYF. The CDR3 DNA sequence: TGTGCCAGCAGCTTAAGGGCAGGGTTCAAGGAGACCCAGTACTTC.

The gene calls are TRBV7-8 and TRBJ2-1; TRBD2 matches 14 bases. The germline gives CDR1 SGHVS, CDR2 FQNEAQ. This CDR3 is built from 18 residues. The J segment lost 5 bases and the V segment lost 0 bases, leaving 6 bases of the junction unmatched. The CDR3 protein is CASSLAGTSGSRHNEQFF. The CDR3 DNA is TGTGCCAGCAGCTTAGCGGGGACTAGCGGGAGCCGGCACAATGAGCAGTTCTTC.

The chain recombines TRBV7-6 with TRBJ2-2, with D possibly TRBD2 on 5 matching bases. The germline V gene encodes CDR1 SGHVS and CDR2 FNYEAQ. CDR3 length: 18 residues. Trimming shortened V by 3 bases and J by 4 bases, and 21 bases separated the two germline ends. The CDR3 reads CASSFGRARGDSTGELFF. CDR3 sequence (DNA): TGTGCCAGCAGCTTCGGACGGGCCCGGGGAGATAGCACCGGGGAGCTGTTTTTT.

The rearrangement joins TRBV30 to TRBJ1-2; TRBD1 aligns across 8 bases. The CDR3 sequence is 17 residues long. Germline lookup yields CDR1 GTSNPN and CDR2 SVGIG (reference sequence). The V segment lost 2 bases and the J segment 1 base; nucleotides outside the gene matches: 12. This chain's CDR3 is CAWSRRPGQGRNYGYTF. CDR3 sequence (DNA): TGTGCCTGGAGTCGACGCCCCGGACAGGGACGTAACTATGGCTACACCTTC.